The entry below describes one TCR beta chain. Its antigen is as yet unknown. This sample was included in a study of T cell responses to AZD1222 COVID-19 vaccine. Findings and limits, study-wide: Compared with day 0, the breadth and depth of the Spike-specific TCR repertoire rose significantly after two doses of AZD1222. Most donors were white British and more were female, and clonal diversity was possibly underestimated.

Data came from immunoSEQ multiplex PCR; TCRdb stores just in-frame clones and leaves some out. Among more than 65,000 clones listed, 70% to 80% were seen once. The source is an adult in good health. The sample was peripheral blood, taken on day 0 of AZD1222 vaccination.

CDR3 in DNA: TGTGCCAGCAGCTTAGGTGGGGACAGCTACGAGCAGTACTTC. It codes for CASSLGGDSYEQYF. This chain uses TRBV11-3 with TRBJ2-7; 7 positions agree with TRBD1. This CDR3 is 14 amino acids long. Germline V gene lookup returns CDR1 SGHNT and CDR2 YENEEA. The J segment lost 3 bases and the V segment lost 1 base, leaving 3 bases of the junction unmatched.